Below are 11 T cell receptor beta chains sequenced from a single sample in a study of T cell repertoires in cytomegalovirus infection. Using its own MiXCR run on the reads, TCRdb lists one record per CDR3 protein. Here the sample spans approximately 70,000 distinct CDR3 sequences, approximately 22% being singletons. Which antigens these TCRs recognize remains unknown. The sample consisted of CD8+ T cells from cultured PBMCs, taken from culture after CMV antigen stimulation. Receptor source: a human donor in good health (CMV status not recorded). Some clones in this sample may be carry-over from other donors' samples.

The V and J genes are TRBV14 and TRBJ2-3; possible D gene TRBD1, 6 bases. V lost 0 bases to trimming and J lost 6 bases, with 25 bases between them. CDR1 is SGHDN and CDR2 is FVKESK in the germline V gene. This CDR3 has 19 amino acids. The CDR3 is CASSQDWLRDIGFTDTQYF. The DNA of the CDR3 is TGTGCCAGCAGCCAAGATTGGCTTCGGGACATTGGATTTACCGATACGCAGTATTTT.

V and J are TRBV20-1 and TRBJ2-5, with D maybe TRBD1 (6 bases). Germline loops: CDR1 DFQATT, CDR2 SNEGSKA (reference sequence). V was pared by 5 bases and J by 2 bases, with 15 bases between. The CDR3 has 14 residues. The CDR3 coding sequence is TGCAGTGCTCTTGGACAGAGATGGCAAGAGACCCAGTACTTC. It yields the protein CSALGQRWQETQYF.

The CDR3 DNA sequence: TGTGCCAGCAGCTCCGCCACAGGGGGCTACACCTTC. Its translation: CASSSATGGYTF. The chain has TRBV6-2 or TRBV6-3 and TRBJ1-2, with D possibly being TRBD1 (6 bases). CDR1 and CDR2 from the germline V gene are MNHEY and SVGEGT. V was pared by 6 bases and J by 8 bases, with 13 bases between. This CDR3 region has 12 residues.

The V gene is TRBV14, the J gene TRBJ1-5; no clear D gene. Trimming took off 3 bases at V and 6 bases at J, with 9 bases between the two ends. The CDR3 totals 13 residues. The germline gives CDR1 SGHDN, CDR2 FVKESK. The CDR3 region is CASSHGVGQPQHF. CDR3 coding DNA: TGTGCCAGCAGCCACGGGGTGGGTCAGCCCCAGCATTTT. Combining the CDR3 with reference TRBV14 and TRBJ1-5 gives the whole variable domain EAGVTQFPSHSVIEKGQTVTLRCDPISGHDNLYWYRRVMGKEIKFLLHFVKESKQDESGMPNNRFLAERTGGTYSTLKVQPAELEDSGVYFCASSHGVGQPQHFGDGTRLSIL.

The rearrangement joins TRBV7-8 to TRBJ2-3, with 8 bases that match TRBD2. Germline trimming cut 5 bases from V and 2 bases from J; bases unmatched to any gene: 6. Germline CDR1 and CDR2: SGHVS and FQNEAQ. CDR3 length: 15 residues. CDR3 in DNA: TGTGCCAGCAGCCTGGCGGGGGGCAACACAGATACGCAGTATTTT. Its protein is CASSLAGGNTDTQYF.

The rearrangement links TRBV4-1 to TRBJ1-1; D call uncertain. CDR1 MGHRA and CDR2 YSYEKL come from the germline V gene. The V end was cut by 2 bases, the J end by 1 base, with 8 bases between. CDR3 length equals 14 residues. The CDR3 loop reads CASSQHHSNTEAFF. CDR3 nucleotides: TGCGCCAGCAGCCAACACCATTCGAACACTGAAGCTTTCTTT.

This clonotype was picked up a small number of times. This chain links TRBV4-3 with TRBJ2-3; 7 bases agree with TRBD2. The CDR3 is made up of 18 amino acids. Germline values: CDR1 LGHNA, CDR2 YSLEER. V shed 0 bases and J 2 bases; nucleotides not matched to a gene: 11. The chain's CDR3 is CASSQDLELAEHTDTQYF. The CDR3 DNA reads TGCGCCAGCAGCCAAGATTTGGAGCTAGCGGAACACACAGATACGCAGTATTTT.

This clonotype came up a few times. The gene calls are TRBV12-3 or TRBV12-4 and TRBJ2-1; D might be TRBD2 (6 bases). Between the trimmed V and J ends, which lost 3 bases and 8 bases, there was a span of 8 bases. The CDR3 length is 12 residues. The chain's CDR3 is CASSFTGDEQFF. For the CDR3, the DNA is TGTGCCAGCAGTTTTACGGGGGATGAGCAGTTCTTC.

The chain combines TRBV7-9 with TRBJ2-6, with a weak D call TRBD2 (6 bases). Germline values: CDR1 SEHNR, CDR2 FQNEAQ (reference sequence). Trimming took 4 bases from V and 4 from J, leaving 17 bases between them. The length of the CDR3 is 17 residues. The CDR3 region has the DNA TGTGCCAGCAGCTCTCCTGGAGGGATCGTCGGGGCCAACGTCCTGACTTTC. Protein: CASSSPGGIVGANVLTF.

This clonotype was seen only a few times. The chain joins TRBV10-3 to TRBJ1-4, with a possible D match to TRBD1 (5 bases). The germline V and J ends were trimmed by 0 bases and 6 bases, with 11 bases remaining between them. The CDR3 loop spans 15 amino acids. CDR1 is ENHRY and CDR2 is SYGVKD in the germline V gene. CDR3 amino acids: CAISESTDLYEKLFF. For the CDR3, the DNA is TGTGCCATCAGTGAGTCGACAGATCTTTATGAAAAACTGTTTTTT.

This clonotype was recorded a few times. The V call is TRBV7-2, the J call TRBJ2-5; tentative D call: TRBD2 (6 bases). The CDR3 runs to 15 residues. Trimming removed 1 base from V and 5 bases from J, with 14 bases in between. Germline V lookup: CDR1 SGHTA, CDR2 FQGNSA. CDR3 nucleotide sequence: TGTGCCAGCAGCTTAGTAACAGCACGGGGGGAGACCCAGTACTTC. Translation: CASSLVTARGETQYF.